The source of this T cell receptor (beta chain) is a study of T cell responses to AZD1222 COVID-19 vaccine. Regarding the study as a whole: Spike as a whole was targeted by vaccine-associated CD4 TCRs, dominant at 160-218 and 743-854. When two AZD1222 doses had been given, Spike-specific TCR breadth and depth rose. Donors were largely white British and mainly female; clonal diversity was possibly underestimated.

This table comes from immunoSEQ multiplex PCR, and its TCRdb copy is limited to in-frame clones, with some not included. Among about 200,000 clones listed, approximately 91% were seen once. With regard to this clone: Its matching antigen is unknown.

This CDR3 is 15 amino acids long. CDR1 and CDR2 from the germline V gene are MDHEN and SYDVKM. J gave up 0 bases and V 6 bases, and 8 bases lay outside the gene matches. Second doses at about 4 or about 12 weeks were pooled. The sequence derives from an adult who received the AZD1222 COVID-19 vaccine. The rearrangement uses TRBV28 and TRBJ2-7, with 7 nucleotides matching TRBD1. The sequencing here drew on peripheral blood, taken 28 days after the second AZD1222 dose. The DNA of the CDR3 is TGTGCCAGCAGAATCCAACAGGGGACCTCCTACGAGCAGTACTTC. It yields the protein CASRIQQGTSYEQYF.